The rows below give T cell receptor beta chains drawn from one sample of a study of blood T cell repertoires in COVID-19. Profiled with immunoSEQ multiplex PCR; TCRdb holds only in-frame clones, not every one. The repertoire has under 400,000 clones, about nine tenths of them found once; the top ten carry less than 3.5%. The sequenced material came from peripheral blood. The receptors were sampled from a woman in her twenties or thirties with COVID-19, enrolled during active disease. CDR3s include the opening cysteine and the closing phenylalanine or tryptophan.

CASSQGGEGRGTEAFF,TRBV3-1/TRBV3-2
CASSPGTSGSFRDF,TRBV16
CASSLDTSQPQHF,TRBV5-1
CSVEDPGTGGTGYTF,TRBV29-1
CASRVDREEPQHF,TRBV28
CSGQGLADPYEQYF,TRBV29-1
CASSLWGQSNYGYTF,TRBV28
CSVETSDRSTEAFF,TRBV29-1
CAIRTGPGNTIYF,TRBV10-3
CASSTRQGAANYGYTF,TRBV27
CASSPTDTQYF,TRBV12-3/TRBV12-4
CASRPGQSNTEAFF,TRBV6-5
CASSGRLAGGSHNEQFF,TRBV10-1
CASSEGALINSPLHF,TRBV6-1
CASSPEAGTGVGNTIYF,TRBV19
CASSSQGTMWNQPQHF,TRBV2
CASSEIGLADNTGELFF,TRBV10-1
CASSVRGYSNQPQHF,TRBV6-4
CASSSQGAFSPLHF,TRBV27
CASSISSGGAGNQPQHF,TRBV19
CASRLAGSSYNEQFF,TRBV27
CASSLISDPALGEQFF,TRBV7-3
CASSYGLGDNEAFF,TRBV6-5
CASSENSGTGTDTQYF,TRBV10-1
CASSLAGGPYEQYF,TRBV28
CASSGPSTSSYNEQFF,TRBV9
CASKRVDTQYF,TRBV21-1
CASSSTIRGYEQYF,TRBV6-5
CASSELGGEAYEQYF,TRBV6-1
CASSFEGGAYEQYF,TRBV5-6
CASGGGGTEAFF,TRBV7-9
CAISSPRGSSYNEQFF,TRBV10-3
CATPHATVCGLAGIEQFF,TRBV10-1
CASSFGSDEQYF,TRBV5-4
CAGSQGKYTEAFF,TRBV28
CASSLYELAGYSVYNEQFF,TRBV5-1
CATSDTSGNYNEQFF,TRBV24-1